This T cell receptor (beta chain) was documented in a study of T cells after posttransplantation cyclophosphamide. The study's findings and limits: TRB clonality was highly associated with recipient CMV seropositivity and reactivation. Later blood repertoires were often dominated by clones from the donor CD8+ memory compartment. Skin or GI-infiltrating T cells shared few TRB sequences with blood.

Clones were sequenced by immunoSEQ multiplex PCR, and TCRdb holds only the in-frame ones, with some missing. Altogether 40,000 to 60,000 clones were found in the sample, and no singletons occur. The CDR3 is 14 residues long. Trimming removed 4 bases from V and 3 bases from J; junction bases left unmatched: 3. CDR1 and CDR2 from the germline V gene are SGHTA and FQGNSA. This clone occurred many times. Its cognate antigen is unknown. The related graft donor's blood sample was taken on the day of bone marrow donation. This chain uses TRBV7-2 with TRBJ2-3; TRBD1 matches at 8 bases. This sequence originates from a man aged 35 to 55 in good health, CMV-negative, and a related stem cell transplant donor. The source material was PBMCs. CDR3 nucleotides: TGTGCCAGCAGCTCCAGGACAGGGACAGATACGCAGTATTTT. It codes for CASSSRTGTDTQYF.